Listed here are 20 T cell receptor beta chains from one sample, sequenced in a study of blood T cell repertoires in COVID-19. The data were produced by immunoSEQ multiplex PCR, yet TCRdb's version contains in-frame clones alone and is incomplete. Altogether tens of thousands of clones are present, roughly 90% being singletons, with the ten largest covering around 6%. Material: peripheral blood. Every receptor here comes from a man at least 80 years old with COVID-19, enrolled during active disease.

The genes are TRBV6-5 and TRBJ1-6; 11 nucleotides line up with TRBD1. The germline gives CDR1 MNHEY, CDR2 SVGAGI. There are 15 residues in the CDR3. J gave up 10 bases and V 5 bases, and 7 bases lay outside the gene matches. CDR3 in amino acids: CASSLQDRGLSPLHF. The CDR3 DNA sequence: TGTGCCAGCAGTCTCCAGGACAGGGGGCTGTCACCCCTCCACTTT.

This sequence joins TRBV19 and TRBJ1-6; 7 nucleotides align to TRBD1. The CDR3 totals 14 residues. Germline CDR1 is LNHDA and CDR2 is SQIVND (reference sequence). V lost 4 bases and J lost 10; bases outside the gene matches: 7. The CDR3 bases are TGTGCCAGTAGTAGACAGGGATACGACTCACCCCTCCACTTT. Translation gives CASSRQGYDSPLHF.

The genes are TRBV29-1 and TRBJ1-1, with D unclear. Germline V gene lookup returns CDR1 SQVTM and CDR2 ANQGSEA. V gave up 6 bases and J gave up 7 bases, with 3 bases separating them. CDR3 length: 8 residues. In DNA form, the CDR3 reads TGCAGCGTCCTTGAAGCTTTCTTT. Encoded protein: CSVLEAFF.

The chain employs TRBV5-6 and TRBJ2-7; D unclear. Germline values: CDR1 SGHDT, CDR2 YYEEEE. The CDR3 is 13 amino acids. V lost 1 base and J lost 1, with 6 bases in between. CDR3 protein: CASSLRQSYEQYF. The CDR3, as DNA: TGTGCCAGCAGCTTGCGCCAGTCCTACGAGCAGTACTTC.

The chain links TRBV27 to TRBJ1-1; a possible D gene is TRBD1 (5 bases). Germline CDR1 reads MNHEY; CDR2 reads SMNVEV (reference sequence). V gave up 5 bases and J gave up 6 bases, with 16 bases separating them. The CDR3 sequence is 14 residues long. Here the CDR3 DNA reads TGTGCCAGCAGTGCACTAACAGGTTTGGCTGAAGCTTTCTTT. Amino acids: CASSALTGLAEAFF.

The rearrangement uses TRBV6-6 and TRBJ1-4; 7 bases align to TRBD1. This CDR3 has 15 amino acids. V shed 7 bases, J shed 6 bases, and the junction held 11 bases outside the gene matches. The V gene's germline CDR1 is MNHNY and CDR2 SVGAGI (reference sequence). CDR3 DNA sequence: TGTGCCAGCAACCAGGCGGGCAGGGGGGATGAAAAACTGTTTTTT. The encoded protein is CASNQAGRGDEKLFF.

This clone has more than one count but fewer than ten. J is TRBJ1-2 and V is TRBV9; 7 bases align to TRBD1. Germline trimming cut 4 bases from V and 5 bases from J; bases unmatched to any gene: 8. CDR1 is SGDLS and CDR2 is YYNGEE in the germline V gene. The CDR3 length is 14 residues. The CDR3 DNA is TGTGCCAGCAGCCCCGAGACAGGGAAGTATGGCTACACCTTC. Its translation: CASSPETGKYGYTF.

This chain's CDR3 is CASTTGTNTGELFF. CDR3 nucleotide sequence: TGCGCCAGCACCACAGGAACGAACACCGGGGAGCTGTTTTTT. The rearrangement uses TRBV5-1 and TRBJ2-2; possibly TRBD1 for D (5 bases). The CDR3 sequence is 14 residues long. Trimming removed 6 bases from V and 0 bases from J, with 9 bases in between. Germline V CDR1 and CDR2: SGHRS, YFSETQ. The full variable domain, with the rest looked up from reference TRBV5-1 and TRBJ2-2, is KAGVTQTPRYLIKTRGQQVTLSCSPISGHRSVSWYQQTPGQGLQFLFEYFSETQRNKGNFPGRFSGRQFSNSRSEMNVSTLELGDSALYLCASTTGTNTGELFFGEGSRLTVL.

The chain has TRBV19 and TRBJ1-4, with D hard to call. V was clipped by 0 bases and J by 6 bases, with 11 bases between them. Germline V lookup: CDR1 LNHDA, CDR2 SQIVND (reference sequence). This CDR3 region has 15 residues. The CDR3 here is CASSIDKLSDEKLFF. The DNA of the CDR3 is TGTGCCAGTAGTATAGATAAACTGAGCGATGAAAAACTGTTTTTT.

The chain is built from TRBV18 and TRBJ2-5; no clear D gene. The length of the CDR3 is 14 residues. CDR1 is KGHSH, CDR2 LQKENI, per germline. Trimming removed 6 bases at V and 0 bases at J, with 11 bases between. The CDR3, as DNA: TGTGCCAGCTCCCTCAGACACAACCAAGAGACCCAGTACTTC. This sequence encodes CASSLRHNQETQYF.

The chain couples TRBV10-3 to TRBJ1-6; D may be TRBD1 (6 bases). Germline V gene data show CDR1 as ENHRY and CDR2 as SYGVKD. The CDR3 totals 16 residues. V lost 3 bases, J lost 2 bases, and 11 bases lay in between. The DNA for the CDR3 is TGTGCCATCAGTGACCGGGGGGCGGCCTATAATTCACCCCTCCACTTT. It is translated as CAISDRGAAYNSPLHF.

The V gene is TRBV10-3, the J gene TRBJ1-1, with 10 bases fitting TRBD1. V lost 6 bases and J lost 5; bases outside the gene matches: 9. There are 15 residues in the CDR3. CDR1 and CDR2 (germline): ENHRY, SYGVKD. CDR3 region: CAIRDETGGRTEAFF. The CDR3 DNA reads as TGTGCCATCAGGGACGAGACAGGGGGCAGGACTGAAGCTTTCTTT.

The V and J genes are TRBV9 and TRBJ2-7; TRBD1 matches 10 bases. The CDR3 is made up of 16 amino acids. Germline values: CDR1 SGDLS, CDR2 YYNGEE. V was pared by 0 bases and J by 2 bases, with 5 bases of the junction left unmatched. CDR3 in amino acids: CASSVGSGQGAYEQYF. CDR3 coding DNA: TGTGCCAGCAGCGTAGGGTCCGGACAGGGGGCCTACGAGCAGTACTTC.

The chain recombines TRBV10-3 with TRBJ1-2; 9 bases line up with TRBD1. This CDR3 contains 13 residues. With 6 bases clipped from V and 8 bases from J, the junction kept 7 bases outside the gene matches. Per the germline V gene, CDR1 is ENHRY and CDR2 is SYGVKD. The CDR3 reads CAISSTGGGGYTF. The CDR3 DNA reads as TGTGCCATCAGCTCGACAGGGGGAGGGGGCTACACCTTC.

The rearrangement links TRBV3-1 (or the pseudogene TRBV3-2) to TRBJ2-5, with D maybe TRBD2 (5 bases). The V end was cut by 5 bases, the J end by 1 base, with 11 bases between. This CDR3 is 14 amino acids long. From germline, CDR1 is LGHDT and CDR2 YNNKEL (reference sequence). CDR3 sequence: CASSFRGFQETQYF. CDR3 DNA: TGTGCCAGCAGCTTCCGGGGTTTCCAAGAGACCCAGTACTTC.

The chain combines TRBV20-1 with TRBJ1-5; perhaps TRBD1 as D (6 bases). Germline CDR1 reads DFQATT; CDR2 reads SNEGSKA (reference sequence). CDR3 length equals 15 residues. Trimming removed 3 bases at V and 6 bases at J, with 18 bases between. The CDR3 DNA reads TGCAGTGCTAGTCGGACAGCGTCGCGTGGTCAGCCCCAGCATTTT. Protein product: CSASRTASRGQPQHF.

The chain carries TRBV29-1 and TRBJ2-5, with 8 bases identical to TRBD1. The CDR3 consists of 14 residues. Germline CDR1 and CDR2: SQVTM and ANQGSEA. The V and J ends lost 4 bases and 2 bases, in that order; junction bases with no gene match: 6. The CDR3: CSVARGTGQETQYF. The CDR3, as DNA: TGCAGCGTTGCAAGAGGGACAGGTCAAGAGACCCAGTACTTC.

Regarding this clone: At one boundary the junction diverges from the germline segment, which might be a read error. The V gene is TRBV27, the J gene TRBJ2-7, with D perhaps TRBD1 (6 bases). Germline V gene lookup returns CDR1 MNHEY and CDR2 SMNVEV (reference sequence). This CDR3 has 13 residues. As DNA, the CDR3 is TGTGCCAGCAGTTTATCCTCCATCGACAGGCCAGCCTTC. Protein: CASSLSSIDRPAF.

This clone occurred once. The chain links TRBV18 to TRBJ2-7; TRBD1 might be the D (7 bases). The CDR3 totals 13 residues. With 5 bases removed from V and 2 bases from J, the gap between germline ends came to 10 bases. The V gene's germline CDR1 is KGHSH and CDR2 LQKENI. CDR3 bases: TGTGCCAGCTCAGCGGGACAGACCTACGAGCAGTACTTC. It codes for CASSAGQTYEQYF.

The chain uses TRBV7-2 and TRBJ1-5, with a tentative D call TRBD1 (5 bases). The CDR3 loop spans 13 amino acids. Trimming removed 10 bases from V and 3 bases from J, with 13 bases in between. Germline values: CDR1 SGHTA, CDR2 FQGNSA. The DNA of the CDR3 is TGTGCCACCTCTCGACAGTTCAATCAGCCCCAGCATTTT. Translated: CATSRQFNQPQHF.